These 20 T cell receptor beta chains originate from one sample sequenced in a study of CD8+ T cells in alopecia areata. Sequencing used cDNA as its template, made by extracting RNA and reverse transcribing it. Generated by immunoSEQ multiplex PCR, the TCRdb table keeps only in-frame clones and is missing some. The profile covers 200,000 to 250,000 clones, with around three fifths appearing a single time and around 1.6% taken by the ten largest. As for treatment: oral pan-JAK inhibitor, 5-10 mg twice daily. The source was CD4+ T cells sorted from blood, collected at week 4, from a patient treated with tofacitinib. The receptors originated from a human donor with alopecia areata.

The chain recombines TRBV6-6 with TRBJ2-5; D is ambiguous. The CDR3 runs to 11 residues. Trimming stripped 2 bases from V and 8 bases from J, with 6 bases between. Germline V gives CDR1 MNHNY, CDR2 SVGAGI (reference sequence). This CDR3 is CASSYLVTQYF. The CDR3 DNA follows: TGTGCCAGCAGTTACCTGGTAACCCAGTACTTC.

This rearrangement joins TRBV29-1 to TRBJ2-2; possibly TRBD1 or TRBD2 for D (5 bases each). V gave up 6 bases and J gave up 8 bases, with 10 bases separating them. Germline V lookup: CDR1 SQVTM, CDR2 ANQGSEA. This CDR3 has 11 residues. CDR3 in amino acids: CSVRDAGELFF. DNA for the CDR3: TGCAGCGTCCGGGACGCAGGGGAGCTGTTTTTT.

The CDR3 nucleotides are TGTGCCAGCAGACCAACTAGCGGGGGATACAATGAGCAGTTCTTC. Its protein product is CASRPTSGGYNEQFF. V is TRBV2 and J is TRBJ2-1, with 11 positions matching TRBD2. Per the germline V gene, CDR1 is SNHLY and CDR2 is FYNNEI. This CDR3 is 15 amino acids long. The trim removed 6 bases at V and 4 bases at J, leaving 5 bases unmatched.

The gene calls are TRBV9 and TRBJ1-1; D uncertain. V was pared by 1 base and J by 3 bases, with 7 bases between. This CDR3 is 13 amino acids long. Germline lookup yields CDR1 SGDLS and CDR2 YYNGEE. Written as DNA, the CDR3 is TGTGCCAGCAGCGTACGTCAGTACACTGAAGCTTTCTTT. Translation gives CASSVRQYTEAFF.

The rearrangement joins TRBV7-9 to TRBJ2-1; 7 bases are shared with TRBD2. The CDR3 is made up of 14 amino acids. CDR1 is SEHNR, CDR2 FQNEAQ, per germline (reference sequence). V lost 5 bases, J lost 9 bases, and 10 bases stayed unmatched. CDR3 DNA sequence: TGTGCCAGCAGCCCCGTTTTAGGCGGGGGTGAGCAGTTCTTC. It specifies CASSPVLGGGEQFF. The full variable domain, its missing parts supplied by reference TRBV7-9 and TRBJ2-1, is DTGVSQNPRHKITKRGQNVTFRCDPISEHNRLYWYRQTLGQGPEFLTYFQNEAQLEKSRLLSDRFSAERPKGSFSTLEIQRTEQGDSAMYLCASSPVLGGGEQFFGPGTRLTVL.

This sequence joins TRBV7-2 and TRBJ1-1, with D tentatively TRBD1 (6 bases). V lost 5 bases and J lost 5, with 18 bases in between. This CDR3 is 15 amino acids long. Germline assignment: CDR1 SGHTA and CDR2 FQGNSA. The CDR3 nucleotides are TGTGCCAGCAGCCCGAGCGGGCAGGGGACGACTGAAGCTTTCTTT. Translating it yields CASSPSGQGTTEAFF.

The chain has TRBV7-6 and TRBJ1-6; unclear D gene. Between the trimmed V and J ends, which lost 1 base and 7 bases, there was a span of 17 bases. This CDR3 has 17 amino acids. Germline-derived CDR1 and CDR2 are SGHVS and FNYEAQ. The DNA for the CDR3 is TGTGCCAGCAGCTTAGGGCTGGCCTCGCAAGGGAATTCACCCCTCCACTTT. This gives the protein CASSLGLASQGNSPLHF.

This chain links TRBV5-4 with TRBJ2-1; 8 bases are shared with TRBD2. V trimming: 0 bases; J trimming: 0 bases; junction bases outside the gene matches: 2. The CDR3 spans 16 residues. Per the germline V gene, CDR1 is SGHNT and CDR2 is YYREEE (reference sequence). CDR3 loop: CASSLAGGGSYNEQFF. The CDR3, as DNA: TGTGCCAGCAGCTTGGCCGGGGGGGGCTCCTACAATGAGCAGTTCTTC.

The chain has TRBV4-1 and TRBJ1-1, with D maybe TRBD1 (6 bases). The CDR3 runs 14 residues. Trimming stripped 4 bases from V and 1 base from J, with 10 bases between. CDR1 is MGHRA and CDR2 is YSYEKL in the germline V gene. The chain's CDR3 is CASSPPDRNTEAFF. DNA for the CDR3: TGCGCCAGCAGCCCACCGGACAGGAACACTGAAGCTTTCTTT.

The rearrangement joins TRBV7-9 to TRBJ1-2; D ambiguous. The CDR3 totals 16 residues. The V end lost 0 bases, the J end lost 1 base, and 12 bases lay between the germline ends. Germline V gene sequence: CDR1 SEHNR, CDR2 FQNEAQ (reference sequence). The CDR3 sequence is CASSLAWTPSNYGYTF. For the CDR3, the DNA is TGTGCCAGCAGCTTAGCGTGGACGCCAAGTAACTATGGCTACACCTTC.

The chain couples TRBV27 to TRBJ1-2; 7 bases line up with TRBD1. Germline CDR1 reads MNHEY; CDR2 reads SMNVEV (reference sequence). The ends lost 5 bases at V and 6 bases at J; junction bases unmatched: 6. The CDR3 runs to 13 residues. CDR3 nucleotide sequence: TGTGCCAGCAGTCCCGGGACAGTCGATGGCTACACCTTC. This gives the protein CASSPGTVDGYTF.

V usage is TRBV7-9 and J usage is TRBJ1-5, with D uncertain. CDR3 length: 14 amino acids. The ends were cut back, 4 bases at V and 7 bases at J, with 14 bases in the middle. CDR1 and CDR2 (germline): SEHNR, FQNEAQ (reference sequence). CDR3 nucleotides: TGTGCCAGCAGCTCCATCGCTGAATCACAGCCCCAGCATTTT. Protein sequence: CASSSIAESQPQHF.

The chain recombines TRBV14 with TRBJ2-1; 9 bases agree with TRBD2. CDR1 and CDR2 from the germline V gene are SGHDN and FVKESK. CDR3 length equals 16 residues. V shed 2 bases and J 8 bases; nucleotides not matched to a gene: 10. Written as DNA, the CDR3 is TGTGCCAGCAGCCAATGGGGGCTAGCGGGGACTGATGAGCAGTTCTTC. Its protein product is CASSQWGLAGTDEQFF.

To note about this clone: The DNA is left out, because the CDR3 cannot be placed on it with certainty; the CDR3 is given as TCRdb lists it. The rearrangement uses TRBV9 and TRBJ2-1; TRBD1, the table's D call, lacks a check against the DNA. The CDR3 numbers 15 amino acids, ends counted. Germline V gene data show CDR1 as SGDLS and CDR2 as YYNGEE. The CDR3 is CASSPTWGQGALPFF.

The rearrangement uses TRBV6-5 and TRBJ2-5, with D possibly TRBD1 on 5 matching bases. This CDR3 spans 14 amino acids. Looked up from germline, CDR1 is MNHEY and CDR2 is SVGAGI. V was shortened by 4 bases and J by 4 bases, with 13 bases between the two germline ends. The CDR3 bases are TGTGCCAGCAGTTCAACAGGTTCTCGAGAGACCCAGTACTTC. It specifies CASSSTGSRETQYF.

This chain connects TRBV5-1 to TRBJ2-5; 10 nucleotides align to TRBD2. V trimming: 3 bases; J trimming: 5 bases; junction bases outside the gene matches: 7. Germline lookup yields CDR1 SGHRS and CDR2 YFSETQ. The CDR3 spans 15 residues. In nucleotides, the CDR3 is TGCGCCAGCAGCTCAAGCGGGGGGGCCTCGGAGACCCAGTACTTC. Protein sequence: CASSSSGGASETQYF.

This chain joins TRBV30 and TRBJ1-1, with D tentatively TRBD1 (6 bases). The germline V and J ends were trimmed by 4 bases and 0 bases, with 12 bases remaining between them. The germline V gene has CDR1 GTSNPN and CDR2 SVGIG (reference sequence). CDR3 length: 14 amino acids. For the CDR3, the DNA is TGTGCCTGGACCATCCAGGGGATGAACACTGAAGCTTTCTTT. This encodes CAWTIQGMNTEAFF.

As concerns this clone: A read error likely explains this, since a far larger clone differs by one base. This sequence joins TRBV27 and TRBJ2-3; D not certain. The CDR3 consists of 11 residues. V dropped 5 bases and J dropped 2 bases, with 2 bases sitting between them. CDR1 and CDR2 (germline): MNHEY, SMNVEV (reference sequence). For the CDR3, the DNA is TGTGCCAGCAGTGACACAGATACGCAGTATTTT. The encoded protein is CASSDTDTQYF.

This chain links TRBV9 with TRBJ1-6; D gene uncertain. The V gene lost 0 bases and the J gene lost 5 bases, with 15 bases spanning the gap. Germline lookup yields CDR1 SGDLS and CDR2 YYNGEE. The CDR3 is made up of 17 amino acids. The CDR3, as DNA: TGTGCCAGCAGCGTAGGCCCTCACCCGAGGGATAATTCACCCCTCCACTTT. Protein: CASSVGPHPRDNSPLHF.

This chain joins TRBV29-1 and TRBJ2-3; TRBD1 is a possible D gene (6 bases). The CDR3 extends over 13 amino acids. Germline assignment: CDR1 SQVTM and CDR2 ANQGSEA. Between the trimmed V and J ends, which lost 6 bases and 1 base, there was a span of 11 bases. The CDR3 spells CSVGTRGTDTQYF. In nucleotides, the CDR3 is TGCAGCGTGGGGACAAGAGGCACAGATACGCAGTATTTT.